This T cell receptor (beta chain) came from a study of regulatory T cells in long-lasting Graves disease. About the research overall: Duration of antithyroid drug therapy among newly diagnosed Graves' patients was under 3 months. Study findings and constraints: Patients with persistent disease shared around 2,700 public clonotypes, outpacing the 966 shared by new patients.

Relying on iRepertoire HTBI primers and Arm-PCR of CDR3 regions, the team built TCR beta libraries. TCRdb reanalysed the multiplex PCR reads using MiXCR and keeps one entry per CDR3 protein. The repertoire holds some 230,000 distinct CDR3 sequences, with around 20% as singletons. The sample holds many counts of this clonotype. Its antigen is currently unknown. Sample time point: newly diagnosed GD, antithyroid drugs for less than 3 months. Generation of the TCR library employed RNA extracted from PBMCs. Clinicians diagnosed Graves' disease using American Thyroid Association guidelines. This receptor was identified in a female donor with Graves disease. The material sequenced was peripheral blood mononuclear cells (PBMCs), taken at new diagnosis, from a patient treated with antithyroid drugs.

CDR3 DNA: TGTGCCAGCAGCCCCAGGGACAGGGGAAATACTGAAGCTTTCTTT. Amino acid sequence: CASSPRDRGNTEAFF. V usage is TRBV3-1 and J usage is TRBJ1-1; TRBD1 matches 10 bases. Germline values: CDR1 LGHDT, CDR2 YNNKEL (reference sequence). The CDR3 length is 15 residues. The ends lost 4 bases at V and 5 bases at J; junction bases unmatched: 7.